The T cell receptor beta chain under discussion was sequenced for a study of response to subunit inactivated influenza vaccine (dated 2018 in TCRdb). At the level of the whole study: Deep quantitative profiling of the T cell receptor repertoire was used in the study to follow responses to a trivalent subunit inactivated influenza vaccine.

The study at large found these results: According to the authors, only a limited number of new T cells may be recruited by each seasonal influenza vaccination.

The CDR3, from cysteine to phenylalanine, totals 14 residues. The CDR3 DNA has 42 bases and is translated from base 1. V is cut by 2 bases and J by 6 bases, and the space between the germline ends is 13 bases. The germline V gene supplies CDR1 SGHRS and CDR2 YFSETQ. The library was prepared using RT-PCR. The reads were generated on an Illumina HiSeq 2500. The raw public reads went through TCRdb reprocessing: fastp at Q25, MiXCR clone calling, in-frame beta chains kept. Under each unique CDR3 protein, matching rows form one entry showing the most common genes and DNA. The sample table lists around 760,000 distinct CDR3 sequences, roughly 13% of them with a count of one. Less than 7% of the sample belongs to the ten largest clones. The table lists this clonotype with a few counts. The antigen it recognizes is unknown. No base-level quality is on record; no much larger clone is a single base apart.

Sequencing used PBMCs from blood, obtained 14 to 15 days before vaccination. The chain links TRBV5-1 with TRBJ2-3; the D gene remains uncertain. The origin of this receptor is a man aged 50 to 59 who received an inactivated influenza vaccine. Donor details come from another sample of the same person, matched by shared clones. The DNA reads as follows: TGCGCCAGCAGCTTACAAAGGCCGCAGGATACGCAGTATTTT. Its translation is CASSLQRPQDTQYF.